This passage covers 14 T cell receptor beta chains from one sample sequenced in a study of neurological immune-mediated disorders. TCRdb recomputed calls from the 5' RACE reads with MiXCR, one row per CDR3 protein. The sample has under 80,000 distinct CDR3 sequences; around 4.8% are singletons. Sequenced input: PBMCs. The receptors come from a woman aged 45-60 years with multiple sclerosis.

This clonotype was detected ten times or more. The chain is built from TRBV6-5 and TRBJ2-5, with 7 bases identical to TRBD1. The CDR3 consists of 13 residues. The germline CDR1 and CDR2 sequences are MNHEY and SVGAGI. The junction had 4 bases not matched to a gene; V was cut back by 5 bases and J by 4 bases. CDR3 sequence (DNA): TGTGCCAGCAGTCCCGGACAGGCAGAGACCCAGTACTTC. Protein: CASSPGQAETQYF.

This clonotype was picked up a small number of times. The chain recombines TRBV5-1 with TRBJ1-4; no reliable D call. The germline CDR1 and CDR2 sequences are SGHRS and YFSETQ. There are 16 residues in the CDR3. The V and J ends lost 1 base and 2 bases respectively, with 12 bases between them. In nucleotides, the CDR3 is TGCGCCAGCAGCTTGACACAGCGTCCGACTAATGAAAAACTGTTTTTT. As protein: CASSLTQRPTNEKLFF.

At least ten counts were recorded for this clonotype. This sequence joins TRBV9 and TRBJ1-1; D not resolved. Germline values: CDR1 SGDLS, CDR2 YYNGEE. The V end lost 0 bases, the J end lost 3 bases, and 6 bases lay between the germline ends. The CDR3 contains 13 residues. Here the CDR3 reads CASSVVMDTEAFF. The CDR3 DNA follows: TGTGCCAGCAGCGTAGTCATGGACACTGAAGCTTTCTTT.

This clonotype was recorded at least ten times. V gene TRBV5-1 combines with J gene TRBJ1-2, with 8 bases aligning to TRBD1. V lost 4 bases, J lost 6 bases, and 5 bases stayed unmatched. Germline CDR1 is SGHRS and CDR2 is YFSETQ. The CDR3 extends over 13 amino acids. CDR3 DNA: TGCGCCAGCAGCGTTGGACAGGGAAATGGCTACACCTTC. Translating gives CASSVGQGNGYTF.

Comment on this clonotype: Just one base apart from a much larger clone, this may be a read error. This chain connects TRBV27 to TRBJ1-5; 8 bases map to TRBD1. The CDR3 extends over 16 amino acids. Germline V gene data show CDR1 as MNHEY and CDR2 as SMNVEV (reference sequence). Written as DNA, the CDR3 is TGTGCCAGCAGTCCAACGGGACAGGCGCGCAATCAGCCCCAGAATTTT. Protein sequence: CASSPTGQARNQPQNF.

This clonotype was counted ten times or more. The rearrangement joins TRBV7-2 to TRBJ2-4; the D is unclear. CDR1 is SGHTA and CDR2 is FQGNSA in the germline V gene. This CDR3 comprises 15 residues. V was clipped by 1 base and J by 0 bases, with 7 bases between them. The CDR3 loop is CASSLESGAKNIQYF. The DNA for the CDR3 is TGTGCCAGCAGCTTAGAATCCGGAGCCAAAAACATTCAGTACTTC.

This clonotype has ten or more counts. The chain recombines TRBV28 with TRBJ2-3, with D hard to call. Germline values: CDR1 MDHEN, CDR2 SYDVKM. V lost 8 bases and J 2 bases, leaving 11 bases between the germline ends. CDR3 size: 13 residues. The DNA for the CDR3 is TGTGCCAGCCACAAGGGTTCCACAGATACGCAGTATTTT. Its protein product is CASHKGSTDTQYF.

This clonotype was recorded at least ten times. This chain uses TRBV20-1 with TRBJ2-5; a possible D gene is TRBD2 (6 bases). Germline V gene lookup returns CDR1 DFQATT and CDR2 SNEGSKA (reference sequence). This CDR3 spans 13 amino acids. CDR3: CSDQSTGDGTQYF. CDR3 coding DNA: TGCAGCGACCAATCAACGGGGGACGGGACCCAGTACTTC.

CDR3 nucleotides: TGTGCCAGCAGCTTAGTTGGGACAGGGCAAGCTTTCTTT. It is translated as CASSLVGTGQAFF. The chain is built from TRBV7-2 and TRBJ1-1; TRBD1 matches at 9 bases. J lost 9 bases, V lost 1 base, and 3 bases had no gene match. The CDR3 consists of 13 residues. Germline assignment: CDR1 SGHTA and CDR2 FQGNSA.

V gene TRBV9 combines with J gene TRBJ1-1; possible D gene TRBD1, 5 bases. The V end was cut by 7 bases, the J end by 1 base, with 11 bases between. The V gene's germline CDR1 is SGDLS and CDR2 YYNGEE. The CDR3 extends over 13 amino acids. The CDR3 DNA reads TGTGCCAGCTCTGCGGGGCCGAACACTGAAGCTTTCTTT. This encodes CASSAGPNTEAFF.

At least ten counts were recorded for this clonotype. This sequence joins TRBV4-3 and TRBJ2-4; TRBD2 matches 13 bases. CDR1 LGHNA and CDR2 YSLEER come from the germline V gene. The CDR3 runs 19 residues. Trimming cost V 1 base and J 0 bases; bases outside gene matches: 6. This CDR3 is CASSQGLAGGILAKNIQYF. In nucleotides, the CDR3 is TGCGCCAGCAGCCAAGGACTAGCGGGGGGTATTCTAGCCAAAAACATTCAGTACTTC.

This clonotype showed up many times. The chain employs TRBV10-3 and TRBJ2-1; 8 bases agree with TRBD1. The junction had 12 bases not matched to a gene; V was cut back by 10 bases and J by 4 bases. This CDR3 has 15 amino acids. CDR1 ENHRY and CDR2 SYGVKD come from the germline V gene. CDR3 sequence (DNA): TGTGCCACCCAACCCGGGACAGGAGTTTACAATGAGCAGTTCTTC. As protein: CATQPGTGVYNEQFF.

CDR3 sequence (DNA): TGCAGTGCTAGAGATCCAGGATCTAGCACAGATACGCAGTATTTT. This gives the protein CSARDPGSSTDTQYF. The V call is TRBV20-1, the J call TRBJ2-3, with D uncertain. Per germline, CDR1 DFQATT and CDR2 SNEGSKA (reference sequence). Trimming shortened V by 0 bases and J by 0 bases, and 10 bases separated the two germline ends. The CDR3 extends over 15 amino acids.

The table lists this clonotype with many counts. J is TRBJ1-2 and V is TRBV7-9; D remains ambiguous. Germline V gene data show CDR1 as SEHNR and CDR2 as FQNEAQ (reference sequence). V shed 2 bases and J shed 2 bases, with 6 bases lying between them. CDR3 length: 13 amino acids. In DNA form, the CDR3 reads TGTGCCAGCAGCTTACCCGGGAACTATGGCTACACCTTC. Translation gives CASSLPGNYGYTF. The variable domain in full, with the rest retrieved from reference TRBV7-9 and TRBJ1-2, is DTGVSQNPRHKITKRGQNVTFRCDPISEHNRLYWYRQTLGQGPEFLTYFQNEAQLEKSRLLSDRFSAERPKGSFSTLEIQRTEQGDSAMYLCASSLPGNYGYTFGSGTRLTVV.